The 5 T cell receptor beta chains below come from one sample, sequenced in a study of T cell repertoires in cytomegalovirus infection. TCRdb reprocessed the reads via MiXCR and lists one record per CDR3 protein. The profile shows approximately 990,000 distinct CDR3 sequences, around 30% of them singletons. Antigens for these TCRs are unknown. The input for sequencing was cultured CD8+ T cells from PBMCs, taken from culture after CMV antigen stimulation. These receptors were taken from a human donor in good health (CMV status not recorded). Some clones in this sample may be carry-over from other donors' samples.

The chain uses TRBV19 and TRBJ1-1; the D is unclear. CDR1 and CDR2 from the germline V gene are LNHDA and SQIVND (reference sequence). The CDR3 sequence is 15 residues long. V was pared by 4 bases and J by 1 base, with 13 bases between. This CDR3 reads CASSNQYVGNTEAFF. Written as DNA, the CDR3 is TGTGCCAGTAGTAACCAGTACGTGGGGAACACTGAAGCTTTCTTT. The whole variable domain, filled in from reference TRBV19 and TRBJ1-1, reads DGGITQSPKYLFRKEGQNVTLSCEQNLNHDAMYWYRQDPGQGLRLIYYSQIVNDFQKGDIAEGYSVSREKKESFPLTVTSAQKNPTAFYLCASSNQYVGNTEAFFGQGTRLTVV.

This clonotype was counted many times. CDR3 region: CASRSGTAYTDTQYF. CDR3 nucleotide sequence: TGTGCCAGCAGATCGGGAACAGCCTACACAGATACGCAGTATTTT. The chain employs TRBV12-3 or TRBV12-4 and TRBJ2-3; D perhaps matches TRBD2 (5 bases). This CDR3 spans 15 amino acids. V was pared by 6 bases and J by 2 bases, with 15 bases between.

This clonotype was counted many times. V is TRBV7-2 and J is TRBJ2-1, with a tentative D call TRBD1 (6 bases). Germline V lookup: CDR1 SGHTA, CDR2 FQGNSA. V was clipped by 10 bases and J by 14 bases, with 15 bases between them. The CDR3 has 10 amino acids. As DNA, the CDR3 is TGTGCCACTCCGGGACAACAGGAGTTCTTC. Protein: CATPGQQEFF.

This chain links TRBV4-3 with TRBJ1-2, with D uncertain. CDR1 is LGHNA and CDR2 is YSLEER in the germline V gene. This CDR3 spans 15 amino acids. V lost 1 base, J lost 4 bases, and 13 bases lay in between. CDR3 DNA: TGCGCCAGCAGCCAAGTCCCCTGGGTCACCTATGGCTACACCTTC. Residues: CASSQVPWVTYGYTF.

This clonotype was observed a handful of times. The chain's CDR3 is CASSDPSGGRNEQFF. CDR3 DNA sequence: TGTGCCAGCAGCGATCCTAGCGGGGGTCGGAATGAGCAGTTCTTC. The chain combines TRBV9 with TRBJ2-1; TRBD2 matches 10 bases. Germline CDR1 reads SGDLS; CDR2 reads YYNGEE. The CDR3 loop spans 15 amino acids. Trimming removed 3 bases from V and 7 bases from J; junction bases left unmatched: 7.